The clone carrying this T cell receptor (beta chain) was detected once. The sample belongs to a study of blood T cells in healthy people across ages. Study context: Template switching picked up about one barcoded beta molecule for each two T cells.

The use of a sample-barcoded 5' primer and a J-beta primer mix characterized a second PCR of about 7 to 12 cycles. One entry per CDR3 protein results from TCRdb running MiXCR on the 5' RACE reads. The sample yields about 1.8 million distinct CDR3 sequences, roughly 52% seen once. Trimming cost V 1 base and J 4 bases, with 17 bases left between them. From germline, CDR1 is MNHEY and CDR2 SMNVEV (reference sequence). The CDR3 is made up of 16 amino acids. The chain couples TRBV27 to TRBJ2-7, with D possibly matching TRBD1 (5 bases). The sequence came from a woman aged 35 to 49 in good health. Sequenced material: blood. The CDR3 here is CASSLYGARAPYEQYF. The CDR3 coding sequence is TGTGCCAGCAGTTTATATGGGGCCCGGGCCCCTTACGAGCAGTACTTC.